Below are 6 T cell receptor beta chains sequenced from a single sample in a study of CD8 T cells in ankylosing spondylitis. One entry per CDR3 protein results from TCRdb running MiXCR on the 5' RACE reads. The sample holds more than 95,000 distinct CDR3 sequences, almost 8.5% seen once. The sequencing input was blood, either unsorted or a sorted T cell fraction (not recorded which). Receptors were obtained from a male donor with ankylosing spondylitis or in good health (not recorded which).

At least ten counts were recorded for this clonotype. The J gene is TRBJ1-3, the V gene TRBV12-3 or TRBV12-4; D is uncertain. The germline V and J ends were trimmed by 1 base and 3 bases, with 4 bases remaining between them. The CDR3 is 13 residues long. The CDR3 protein is CASSLGSGNTIYF. The CDR3 DNA follows: TGTGCCAGCAGTTTAGGGAGTGGAAACACCATATATTTT.

The rearrangement joins TRBV29-1 to TRBJ2-6; D gene unclear. Germline values: CDR1 SQVTM, CDR2 ANQGSEA. The V gene lost 6 bases and the J gene lost 0 bases, with 9 bases spanning the gap. The CDR3 runs 14 residues. For the CDR3, the DNA is TGCAGCGTAGCGACAAACTCTGGGGCCAACGTCCTGACTTTC. As protein: CSVATNSGANVLTF.

A remark on this clonotype: This clone may be a read error of a much larger clone one base away. The chain couples TRBV27 to TRBJ2-5; possible D gene TRBD2, 6 bases. Germline lookup yields CDR1 MNHEY and CDR2 SMNVEV (reference sequence). CDR3 length: 13 amino acids. In DNA, the CDR3 is TGTACCAGCACTGATCTAGCGCGGGAGACCCAGTACTTC. It yields the protein CTSTDLARETQYF.

The chain carries TRBV7-2 and TRBJ2-5, with a weak D call TRBD1 (7 bases). The CDR3 loop spans 19 amino acids. V dropped 10 bases and J dropped 1 base, with 31 bases sitting between them. CDR1 SGHTA and CDR2 FQGNSA come from the germline V gene. DNA of the CDR3: TGTGCCATCTGTTTAGCGCTAATAGTCCACAGGGGACTCCAAGAGACCCAGTACTTC. Translating gives CAICLALIVHRGLQETQYF.

This clonotype was recorded at least ten times. The chain is built from TRBV20-1 and TRBJ2-7, with D unclear. Germline V gene sequence: CDR1 DFQATT, CDR2 SNEGSKA (reference sequence). This CDR3 contains 14 residues. V was cut by 3 bases and J by 9 bases, with 21 bases left in between. The CDR3 coding sequence is TGCAGTGCTAGGGAAGGGTATGGAACCCACGGGCAGTACTTC. It encodes CSAREGYGTHGQYF.

DNA for the CDR3: TGTGCCAGCAGCTTGGGTCTGGGGGGCTCCTACGAGCAGTACTTC. Its protein product is CASSLGLGGSYEQYF. This sequence joins TRBV5-6 and TRBJ2-7; TRBD2 is a possible D gene (6 bases). This CDR3 contains 15 residues. Germline V gene data show CDR1 as SGHDT and CDR2 as YYEEEE. The V end lost 0 bases, the J end lost 0 bases, and 10 bases lay between the germline ends.